This T cell receptor (beta chain) was documented in a study of PD-1 blockade in classical Hodgkin lymphoma. Libraries were prepared by immunoSEQ multiplex PCR; TCRdb keeps only in-frame clonotypes and omits some of them. The data show 50,000 or so clones, about three quarters seen once. Time point: cycle 4 day 1 (C4D1), after six to seven weeks of nivolumab. Every patient experienced relapse after autologous stem cell transplantation, and brentuximab vedotin exposure varied. The V end lost 2 bases, the J end lost 4 bases, and 3 bases lay between the germline ends. This CDR3 has 11 amino acids. Germline V gene data show CDR1 as MNHNY and CDR2 as SVGAGI (reference sequence).

The chain employs TRBV6-6 and TRBJ2-7; no firm D call. This sample comprised peripheral blood mononuclear cells (PBMCs), obtained before the fourth cycle of nivolumab. This TCR was recovered from a human donor with classical Hodgkin lymphoma. This chain's CDR3 is CASSYAYEQYF. The CDR3 DNA follows: TGTGCCAGCAGTTACGCATACGAGCAGTACTTC.